Below, one T cell receptor beta chain is given with its context. Together with a sample-barcoded 5' primer, a J-beta primer mix was included in a second PCR lasting about 6 to 11 cycles. TCRdb recomputed calls from the 5' RACE reads with MiXCR, one row per CDR3 protein. The sample has hundreds of thousands of distinct CDR3 sequences, 46% seen once; the top ten hold 15% to 20%. This sample was taken from a study of blood T cells in healthy people across ages. Trimming at V came to 5 bases and at J to 2 bases, leaving 9 bases not matched to a gene. Germline V gene lookup returns CDR1 PRHDT and CDR2 FYEKMQ (reference sequence). The CDR3 contains 18 residues.

This receptor was obtained from a man older than 75 in good health. The sequencing input was blood. J is TRBJ2-3 and V is TRBV13, with 14 positions matching TRBD2. CDR3 residues: CASSTGLAGGSYTDTQYF. The CDR3 DNA reads as TGTGCCAGCAGCACCGGACTAGCGGGAGGATCATACACAGATACGCAGTATTTT.